These T cell receptor beta chains were read from a single sample in a study of blood T cell repertoires in COVID-19. This table comes from immunoSEQ multiplex PCR, and its TCRdb copy is limited to in-frame clones, with some not included. This sample yields 130,000 or so clones, of which about four fifths are seen a single time; roughly a sixth belongs to the top ten. The sample consisted of peripheral blood. These receptors were taken from a woman of 80 years or more with acute or convalescent COVID-19. Both conserved end residues are part of each CDR3. D genes are given only for firm matches. Where a row states a size, it is once, few, many or the class of an expanded clone; other rows omit it.

>TRBD1|.|13|TRBJ1-2|TRBV6-2/TRBV6-3
CASSYPTGASYTF
TGTGCCAGCAGTTACCCGACAGGGGCGAGCTACACCTTC
>TRBD1|few|16|TRBJ1-5|TRBV6-2/TRBV6-3
CASSYSGGWGNQPQHF
TGTGCCAGCAGTTACTCAGGGGGCTGGGGCAATCAGCCCCAGCATTTT
>.|few|12|TRBJ2-7|TRBV11-2
CASSAQVYEQYF
TGTGCCAGCAGCGCTCAGGTTTACGAGCAGTACTTC
>.|.|14|TRBJ1-2|TRBV6-5
CASSYLQGRYGYTF
TGTGCCAGCAGTTACCTTCAGGGGCGCTATGGCTACACCTTC
>.|.|12|TRBJ1-2|TRBV19
CASRMDWGGYTF
TGTGCCAGTAGGATGGACTGGGGAGGCTACACCTTC
>.|.|13|TRBJ1-2|TRBV6-6
CASSYVTGPGYTF
TGTGCCAGCAGTTACGTTACAGGGCCCGGCTACACCTTC
>.|few|12|TRBJ1-2|TRBV29-1
CSVEGGDYGYTF
TGCAGCGTTGAAGGGGGGGACTATGGCTACACCTTC
>.|once|13|TRBJ1-2|TRBV30
CAWTTGTTYGYTF
TGTGCCTGGACAACAGGGACCACCTATGGCTACACCTTC
>.|.|15|TRBJ2-5|TRBV11-2
CASTALRASQETQYF
TGTGCCAGCACCGCCCTCAGGGCTTCCCAAGAGACCCAGTACTTC
>.|.|18|TRBJ2-2|TRBV4-3
CASSQVCTQKSNTGELFF
TGCGCCAGCAGCCAAGTTTGTACCCAGAAATCGAACACCGGGGAGCTGTTTTTT
>TRBD1|.|14|TRBJ1-1|TRBV28
CASSPTGVNTEAFF
TGTGCCAGCAGTCCCACAGGGGTGAACACTGAAGCTTTCTTT
>.|.|14|TRBJ1-2|TRBV5-1
CASSSEIAAGGYTF
TGCGCCAGCAGTTCCGAGATAGCGGCCGGCGGCTACACCTTC
>.|few|13|TRBJ2-7|TRBV19
CASSMPPAYEQYF
TGTGCCAGTAGTATGCCCCCAGCCTACGAGCAGTACTTC
>.|.|13|TRBJ1-2|TRBV7-9
CASSPRSYYGYTF
TGTGCCAGCAGCCCCCGGAGCTACTATGGCTACACCTTC